This T cell receptor (beta chain) was retrieved from a study of T cells in Graves' hyperthyroidism and ophthalmopathy. Amplification targeted TCR beta CDR3 regions from RNA transcripts. The HTBI primer set served for first-round RT-PCR of the TCR CDR3. TCRdb redid the calling of the multiplex PCR reads with MiXCR, one entry per CDR3 protein. The sample consists of 500,000 to 650,000 distinct CDR3 sequences, 12% to 15% of them appearing once. This CDR3 region has 15 residues. Germline values: CDR1 SGHKS, CDR2 YYEKEE (reference sequence). Trimming left V 0 bases short and J 2 bases short, with 12 bases between. The study left out patients who had uncontrolled infection, other autoimmune disease, pregnancy or lactation.

V is TRBV5-5 and J is TRBJ2-7; D is unresolved. The specimen sequenced was blood. The TCR comes from a middle-aged woman with Graves' hyperthyroidism. DNA for the CDR3: TGTGCCAGCAGCTTGGAGGACCAAAATACCTACGAGCAGTACTTC. This sequence encodes CASSLEDQNTYEQYF.